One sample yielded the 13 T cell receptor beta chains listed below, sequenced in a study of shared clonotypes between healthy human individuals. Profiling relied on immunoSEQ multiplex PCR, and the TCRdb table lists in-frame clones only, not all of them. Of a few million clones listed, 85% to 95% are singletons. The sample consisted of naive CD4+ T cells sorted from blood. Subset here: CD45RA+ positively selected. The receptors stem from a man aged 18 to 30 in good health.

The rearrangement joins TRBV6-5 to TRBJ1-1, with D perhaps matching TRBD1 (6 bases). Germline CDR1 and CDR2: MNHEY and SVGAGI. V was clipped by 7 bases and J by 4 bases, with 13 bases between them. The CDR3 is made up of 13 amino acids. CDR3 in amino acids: CASMTRGGTEAFF. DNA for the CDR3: TGTGCCAGCATGACGAGAGGGGGCACTGAAGCTTTCTTT.

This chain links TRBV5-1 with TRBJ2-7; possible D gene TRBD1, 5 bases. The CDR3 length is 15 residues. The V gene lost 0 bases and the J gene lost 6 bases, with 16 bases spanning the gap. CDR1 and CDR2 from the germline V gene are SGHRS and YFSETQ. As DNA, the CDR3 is TGCGCCAGCAGCTTGGCCGGGCAGGGCGGCCGCGAGCAGTACTTC. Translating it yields CASSLAGQGGREQYF.

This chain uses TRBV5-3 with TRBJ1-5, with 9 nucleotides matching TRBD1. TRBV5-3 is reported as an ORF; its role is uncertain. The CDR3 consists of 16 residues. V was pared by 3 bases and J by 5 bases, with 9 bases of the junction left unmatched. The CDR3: CARSSPGQGRDQPQHF. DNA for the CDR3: TGTGCCAGAAGCTCACCGGGACAGGGAAGGGATCAGCCCCAGCATTTT.

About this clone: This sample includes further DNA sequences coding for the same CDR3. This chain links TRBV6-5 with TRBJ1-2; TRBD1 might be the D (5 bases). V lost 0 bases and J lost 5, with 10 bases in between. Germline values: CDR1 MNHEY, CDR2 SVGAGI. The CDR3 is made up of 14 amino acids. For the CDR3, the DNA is TGTGCCAGCAGTTACTCGAGGCAGGGTTATGGCTACACCTTC. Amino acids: CASSYSRQGYGYTF.

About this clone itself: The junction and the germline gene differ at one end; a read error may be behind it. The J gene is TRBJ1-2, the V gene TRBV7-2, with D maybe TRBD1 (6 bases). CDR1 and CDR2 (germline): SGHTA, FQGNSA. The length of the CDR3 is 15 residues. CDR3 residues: CASSLVGGQFTPPSF. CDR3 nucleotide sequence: TGTGCCAGCAGCTTAGTAGGGGGGCAGTTCACTCCCCCCTCCTTC.

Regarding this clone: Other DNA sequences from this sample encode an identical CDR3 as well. The CDR3 loop is CASSLGQGYEQYF. In DNA form, the CDR3 reads TGTGCCAGCAGTTTGGGACAGGGCTACGAGCAGTACTTC. This chain connects TRBV6-6 to TRBJ2-7, with 9 bases lining up with TRBD1. Trimming cost V 4 bases and J 3 bases; bases outside gene matches: 1. Germline lookup yields CDR1 MNHNY and CDR2 SVGAGI (reference sequence). The CDR3 contains 13 residues.

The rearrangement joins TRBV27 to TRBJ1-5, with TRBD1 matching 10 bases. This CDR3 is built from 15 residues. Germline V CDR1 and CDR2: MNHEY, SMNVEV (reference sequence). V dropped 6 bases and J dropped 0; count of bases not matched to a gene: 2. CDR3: CASRRTGGSNQPQHF. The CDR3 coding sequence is TGTGCCAGCAGGCGGACAGGGGGTAGCAATCAGCCCCAGCATTTT.

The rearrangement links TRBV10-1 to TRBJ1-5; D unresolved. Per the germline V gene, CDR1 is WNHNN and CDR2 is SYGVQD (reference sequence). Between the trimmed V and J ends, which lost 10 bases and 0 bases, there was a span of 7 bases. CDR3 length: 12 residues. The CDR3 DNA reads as TGCGCCATCAGAGATAGCAATCAGCCCCAGCATTTT. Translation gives CAIRDSNQPQHF.

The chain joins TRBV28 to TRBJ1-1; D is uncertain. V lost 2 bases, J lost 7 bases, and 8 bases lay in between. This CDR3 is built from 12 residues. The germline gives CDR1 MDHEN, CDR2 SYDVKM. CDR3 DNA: TGTGCCAGCAGTTTAAAGGGTCATGAAGCTTTCTTT. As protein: CASSLKGHEAFF.

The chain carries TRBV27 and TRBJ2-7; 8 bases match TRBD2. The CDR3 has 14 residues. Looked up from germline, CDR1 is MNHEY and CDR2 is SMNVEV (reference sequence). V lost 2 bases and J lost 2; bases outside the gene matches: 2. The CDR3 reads CASSLTSGPYEQYF. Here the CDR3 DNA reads TGTGCCAGCAGTTTAACTAGCGGTCCCTACGAGCAGTACTTC.

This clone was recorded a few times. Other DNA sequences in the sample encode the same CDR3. CDR3 coding DNA: TGCGCCAGCAGCTCAGGGTTCATGAACACTGAAGCTTTCTTT. Its translation is CASSSGFMNTEAFF. The V gene is TRBV5-1, the J gene TRBJ1-1; D perhaps matches TRBD1 (5 bases). This CDR3 spans 14 amino acids. Looked up from germline, CDR1 is SGHRS and CDR2 is YFSETQ. V was shortened by 3 bases and J by 0 bases, with 9 bases between the two germline ends.

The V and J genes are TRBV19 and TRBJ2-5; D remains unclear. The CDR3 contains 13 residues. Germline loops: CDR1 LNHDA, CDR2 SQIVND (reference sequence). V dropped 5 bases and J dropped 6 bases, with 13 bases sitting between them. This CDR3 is CASSPQGLKTQYF. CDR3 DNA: TGTGCCAGTAGTCCCCAAGGGTTGAAGACCCAGTACTTC.

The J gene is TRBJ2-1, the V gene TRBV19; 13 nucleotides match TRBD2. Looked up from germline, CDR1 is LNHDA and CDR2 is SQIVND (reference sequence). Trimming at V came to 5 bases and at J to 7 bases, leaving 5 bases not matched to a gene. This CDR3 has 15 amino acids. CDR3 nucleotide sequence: TGTGCCAGTAGTCCACCGGGACTAGCGGGGAATGAGCAGTTCTTC. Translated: CASSPPGLAGNEQFF.